This record concerns one T cell receptor beta chain sequence. Its antigen remains unknown. The CDR3 totals 15 residues. CDR1 is MNHEY and CDR2 is SVGAGI in the germline V gene. Trimming at V came to 7 bases and at J to 5 bases, leaving 9 bases not matched to a gene. The data belong to a study of cytomegalovirus exposure and HLA in healthy donors. Study-level findings and limits: The classifier was said to identify cytomegalovirus status with high specificity and sensitivity. Most TCR sequences were rare, but some public TCRs occurred in many donors. According to a subsequent analysis, TCR clusters from the first cohort were inclined to appear together in the 120 validation repertoires.

Clones were read by immunoSEQ multiplex PCR, and TCRdb kept only the in-frame ones, dropping some. This table holds around 90,000 clones, approximately 81% found once. The chain is built from TRBV6-5 and TRBJ2-2, with TRBD2 matching over 8 bases. The receptor's source is a young woman in good health and CMV-seropositive. The sequencing input was PBMCs. The CDR3 nucleotides are TGTGCCAGCAATAACGGGGGGGAGGTGACCGGGGAGCTGTTTTTT. Amino acids: CASNNGGEVTGELFF.